This entry is about one TCR beta chain. The antigen remains undetermined. It was with 60 Vbeta and 13 Jbeta primers that the PCR ran. The data were produced by immunoSEQ multiplex PCR, yet TCRdb's version contains in-frame clones alone and is incomplete. The table shows around 150,000 clones, with approximately 72% occurring only once. These data come from a study of cytomegalovirus exposure and HLA in healthy donors. Overall study results and limits: Many donors carried some public TCRs, although rarity characterized most TCR sequences.

Trimming shortened V by 1 base and J by 5 bases, and 9 bases separated the two germline ends. Germline CDR1 is SSHAT and CDR2 is FNYEAQ (reference sequence). This CDR3 spans 14 amino acids. This TCR was sampled from a man in his late teens or twenties in good health and CMV-seronegative. Sequenced sample: PBMCs. V gene TRBV7-7 combines with J gene TRBJ2-1; D is possibly TRBD1 (6 bases). The CDR3 region is CASSLEEGDNEQFF. The CDR3 coding sequence is TGTGCCAGCAGCTTAGAAGAGGGGGACAATGAGCAGTTCTTC.